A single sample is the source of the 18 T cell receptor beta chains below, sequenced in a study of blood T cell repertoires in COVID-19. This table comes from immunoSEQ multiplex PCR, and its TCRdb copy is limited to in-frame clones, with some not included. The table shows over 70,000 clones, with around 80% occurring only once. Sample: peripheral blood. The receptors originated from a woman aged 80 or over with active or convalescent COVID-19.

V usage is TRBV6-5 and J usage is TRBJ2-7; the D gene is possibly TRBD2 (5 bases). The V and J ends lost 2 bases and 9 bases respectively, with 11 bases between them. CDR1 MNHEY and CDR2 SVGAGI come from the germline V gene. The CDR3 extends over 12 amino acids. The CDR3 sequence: CASSYPSSWQYF. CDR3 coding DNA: TGTGCCAGCAGTTACCCATCTAGCTGGCAGTACTTC.

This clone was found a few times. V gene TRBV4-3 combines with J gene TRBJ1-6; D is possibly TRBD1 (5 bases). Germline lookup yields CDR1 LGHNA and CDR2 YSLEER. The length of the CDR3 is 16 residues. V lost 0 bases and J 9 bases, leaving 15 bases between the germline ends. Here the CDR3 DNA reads TGCGCCAGCAGCCAAGACGTCGCGACAGAATTTTCACCCCTCCACTTT. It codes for CASSQDVATEFSPLHF.

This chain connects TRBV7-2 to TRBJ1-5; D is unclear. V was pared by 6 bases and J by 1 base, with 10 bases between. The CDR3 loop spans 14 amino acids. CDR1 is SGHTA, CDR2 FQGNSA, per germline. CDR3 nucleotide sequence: TGTGCCAGCAGACCGTTCGGGAGCAATCAGCCCCAGCATTTT. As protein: CASRPFGSNQPQHF.

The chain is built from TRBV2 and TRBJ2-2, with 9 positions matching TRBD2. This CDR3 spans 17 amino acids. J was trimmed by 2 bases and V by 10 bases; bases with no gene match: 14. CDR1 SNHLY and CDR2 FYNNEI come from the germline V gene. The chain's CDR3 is CATSAEGRGGNTGELFF. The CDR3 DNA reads TGTGCCACCTCTGCCGAGGGGCGGGGGGGCAACACCGGGGAGCTGTTTTTT.

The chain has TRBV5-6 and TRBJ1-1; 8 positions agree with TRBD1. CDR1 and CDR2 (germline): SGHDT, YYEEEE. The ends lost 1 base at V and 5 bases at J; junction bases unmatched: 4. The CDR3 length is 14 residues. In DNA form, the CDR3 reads TGTGCCAGCAGCTTGCCCAGGGGGCCTACTGAAGCTTTCTTT. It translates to CASSLPRGPTEAFF.

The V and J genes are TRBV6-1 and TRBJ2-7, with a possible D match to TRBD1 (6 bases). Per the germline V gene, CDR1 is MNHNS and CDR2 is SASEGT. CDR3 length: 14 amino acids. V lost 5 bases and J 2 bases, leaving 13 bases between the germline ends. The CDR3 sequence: CASSYRTATYEQYF. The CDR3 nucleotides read TGTGCCAGCAGTTATCGGACAGCCACCTACGAGCAGTACTTC.

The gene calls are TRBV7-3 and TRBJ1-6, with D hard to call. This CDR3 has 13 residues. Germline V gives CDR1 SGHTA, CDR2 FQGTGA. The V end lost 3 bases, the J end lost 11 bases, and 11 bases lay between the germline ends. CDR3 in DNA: TGTGCCAGCAGCTTTAGACCAGACACACCCCTCCACTTT. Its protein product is CASSFRPDTPLHF.

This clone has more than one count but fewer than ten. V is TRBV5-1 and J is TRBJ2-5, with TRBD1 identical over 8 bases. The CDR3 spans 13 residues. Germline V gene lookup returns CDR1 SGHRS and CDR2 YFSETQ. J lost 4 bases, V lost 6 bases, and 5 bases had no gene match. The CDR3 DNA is TGCGCCAGCACCCCAGGGGGCTTAGAGACCCAGTACTTC. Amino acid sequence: CASTPGGLETQYF.

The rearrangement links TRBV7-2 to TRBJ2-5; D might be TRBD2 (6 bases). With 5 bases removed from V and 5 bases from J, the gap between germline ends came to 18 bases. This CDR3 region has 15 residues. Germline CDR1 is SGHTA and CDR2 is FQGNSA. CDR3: CASSLDPRGWETQYF. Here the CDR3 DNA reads TGTGCCAGCAGCCTCGACCCCCGGGGGTGGGAGACCCAGTACTTC.

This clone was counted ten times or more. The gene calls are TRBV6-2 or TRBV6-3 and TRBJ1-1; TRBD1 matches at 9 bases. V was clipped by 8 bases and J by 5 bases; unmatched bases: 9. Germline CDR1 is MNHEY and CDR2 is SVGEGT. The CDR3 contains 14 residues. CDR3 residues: CASRLTGGWTEAFF. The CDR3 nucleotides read TGTGCCAGCCGCCTCACAGGGGGCTGGACTGAAGCTTTCTTT.

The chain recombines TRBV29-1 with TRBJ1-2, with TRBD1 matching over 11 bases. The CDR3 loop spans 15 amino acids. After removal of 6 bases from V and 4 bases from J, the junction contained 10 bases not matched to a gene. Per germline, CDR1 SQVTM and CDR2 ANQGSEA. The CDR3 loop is CSVTDSGTGGYGYTF. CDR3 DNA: TGCAGCGTGACCGATTCCGGGACAGGGGGCTATGGCTACACCTTC.

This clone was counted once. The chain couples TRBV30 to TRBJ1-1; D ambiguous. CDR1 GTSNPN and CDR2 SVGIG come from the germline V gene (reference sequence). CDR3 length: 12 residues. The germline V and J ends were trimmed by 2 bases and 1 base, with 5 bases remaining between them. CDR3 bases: TGTGCCTGGAGTACACCGAACACTGAAGCTTTCTTT. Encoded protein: CAWSTPNTEAFF.

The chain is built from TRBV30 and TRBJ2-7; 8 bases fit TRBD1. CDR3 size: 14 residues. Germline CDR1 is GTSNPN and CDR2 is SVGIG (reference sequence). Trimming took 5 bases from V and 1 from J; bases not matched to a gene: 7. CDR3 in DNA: TGTGCCTGGGGTGACAGGGGTGGGTCCTACGAGCAGTACTTC. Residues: CAWGDRGGSYEQYF.

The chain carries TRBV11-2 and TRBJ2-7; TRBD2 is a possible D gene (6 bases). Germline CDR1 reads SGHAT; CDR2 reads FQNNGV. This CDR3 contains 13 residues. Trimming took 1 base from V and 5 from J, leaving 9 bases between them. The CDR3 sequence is CASSLGGANEQYF. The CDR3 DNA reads TGTGCCAGCAGCTTAGGCGGGGCAAACGAGCAGTACTTC.

The CDR3 DNA reads as TGTGCCAGCAGCAGGGAAGGTGGGGAGTCCTACGAGCAGTACTTC. It codes for CASSREGGESYEQYF. The chain joins TRBV5-8 to TRBJ2-7, with D perhaps matching TRBD2 (5 bases). Germline V lookup: CDR1 SGHTS, CDR2 YDEGEE. The CDR3 loop spans 15 amino acids. V was shortened by 4 bases and J by 1 base, with 15 bases between the two germline ends.

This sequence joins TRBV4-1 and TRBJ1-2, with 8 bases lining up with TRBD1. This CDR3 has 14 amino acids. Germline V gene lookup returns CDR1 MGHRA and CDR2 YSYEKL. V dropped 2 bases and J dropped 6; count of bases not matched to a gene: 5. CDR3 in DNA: TGCGCCAGCAGCCAACGGACAGGGAGGAATGGCTACACCTTC. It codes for CASSQRTGRNGYTF.

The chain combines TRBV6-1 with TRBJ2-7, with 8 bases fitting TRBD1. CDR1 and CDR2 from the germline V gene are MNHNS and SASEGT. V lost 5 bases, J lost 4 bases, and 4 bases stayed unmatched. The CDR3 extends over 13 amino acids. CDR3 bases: TGTGCCAGCAGTCTACAGGGGGAATACGAGCAGTACTTC. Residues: CASSLQGEYEQYF.

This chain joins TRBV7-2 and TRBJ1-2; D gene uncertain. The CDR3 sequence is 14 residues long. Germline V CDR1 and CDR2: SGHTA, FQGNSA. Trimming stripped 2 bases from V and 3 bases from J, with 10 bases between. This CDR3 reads CASSLYTGDYGYTF. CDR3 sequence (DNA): TGTGCCAGCAGCTTATATACGGGAGACTATGGCTACACCTTC.